Following are 30 T cell receptor beta chains from one sample sequenced in a study of T-cell reconstitution after alpha-beta-depleted transplantation in children. Preparing the TCRbeta library involved the use of unique molecular identifiers. TCRdb re-analysed the PCR reads in MiXCR, keeping a single row per CDR3 protein. Here the sample spans a few hundred thousand distinct CDR3 sequences, just over 20% being singletons. The sample was PBMCs from the stem cell graft donor, taken from the stem cell graft. These receptors came from a human donor who donated a stem cell graft to a child with acute myeloid leukemia.

V is TRBV5-1 and J is TRBJ1-4; TRBD1 is a possible D gene (6 bases). V shed 0 bases and J shed 7 bases, with 7 bases lying between them. Germline V lookup: CDR1 SGHRS, CDR2 YFSETQ. This CDR3 contains 13 residues. The CDR3 nucleotides read TGCGCCAGCAGCTTGGACAGGGCTGAAAAACTGTTTTTT. Translated: CASSLDRAEKLFF.

For the CDR3, the DNA is TGCGCCAGCAGCTTTAGGACTACCGACGAGCAGTACTTC. This encodes CASSFRTTDEQYF. The genes are TRBV5-1 and TRBJ2-7; tentative D call: TRBD2 (6 bases). CDR3 length: 13 amino acids. Between the trimmed V and J ends, which lost 2 bases and 5 bases, there was a span of 11 bases. Per germline, CDR1 SGHRS and CDR2 YFSETQ.

This clonotype was picked up a small number of times. The chain joins TRBV5-1 to TRBJ2-7; TRBD2 matches 14 bases. The junction had 6 bases not matched to a gene; V was cut back by 3 bases and J by 4 bases. This CDR3 comprises 16 residues. Germline V gene sequence: CDR1 SGHRS, CDR2 YFSETQ. CDR3 coding DNA: TGCGCCAGCAGCTCCTCGGGACTAGCGGGGGCATACGAGCAGTACTTC. It translates to CASSSSGLAGAYEQYF.

This clonotype was picked up a small number of times. The J gene is TRBJ2-1, the V gene TRBV20-1; D gene ambiguous. The CDR3 contains 13 residues. Germline CDR1 is DFQATT and CDR2 is SNEGSKA (reference sequence). Deletions cut 1 base from V and 5 bases from J, with 9 bases between. The CDR3 nucleotides read TGCAGTGCTAGAGGGGCGGCGGACAATGAGCAGTTCTTC. Protein product: CSARGAADNEQFF.

The chain joins TRBV5-5 to TRBJ2-3; 8 positions agree with TRBD2. Trimming at V came to 4 bases and at J to 5 bases, leaving 6 bases not matched to a gene. Germline loops: CDR1 SGHKS, CDR2 YYEKEE (reference sequence). This CDR3 region has 14 residues. CDR3 sequence: CASSPPGLGDTQYF. CDR3 sequence (DNA): TGTGCCAGCAGCCCGCCGGGACTAGGAGATACGCAGTATTTT.

This clonotype was observed at least ten times. V gene TRBV29-1 combines with J gene TRBJ2-7; D remains unclear. CDR1 and CDR2 from the germline V gene are SQVTM and ANQGSEA. This CDR3 has 11 residues. V was shortened by 3 bases and J by 4 bases, with 7 bases between the two germline ends. For the CDR3, the DNA is TGCAGCGTTGACATTGAATACGAGCAGTACTTC. It yields the protein CSVDIEYEQYF.

The chain combines TRBV29-1 with TRBJ2-3, with 7 nucleotides matching TRBD1. The CDR3 sequence is 16 residues long. Germline V gene data show CDR1 as SQVTM and CDR2 as ANQGSEA. The V and J ends lost 0 bases and 5 bases, in that order; junction bases with no gene match: 11. In DNA, the CDR3 is TGCAGCGTTGAAGACCTGCCTGGGACAGCAAGAGATACGCAGTATTTT. Translating gives CSVEDLPGTARDTQYF.

The chain joins TRBV4-2 to TRBJ2-3; TRBD2 matches 11 bases. This CDR3 comprises 18 residues. V was clipped by 4 bases and J by 3 bases; unmatched bases: 12. The germline V gene has CDR1 LGHNA and CDR2 YNFKEQ. The CDR3 region is CASSRISGRVVKTDTQYF. DNA for the CDR3: TGTGCCAGCAGCCGCATTAGCGGGAGGGTTGTGAAGACAGATACGCAGTATTTT.

This clonotype has at least ten counts. The chain carries TRBV29-1 and TRBJ2-3, with a weak D call TRBD2 (5 bases). Per germline, CDR1 SQVTM and CDR2 ANQGSEA. V shed 6 bases and J shed 4 bases, with 8 bases lying between them. This CDR3 spans 11 amino acids. The CDR3 coding sequence is TGCAGCGTCCAACTAGCAGATACGCAGTATTTT. Translating it yields CSVQLADTQYF.

This clonotype was observed a handful of times. J is TRBJ2-3 and V is TRBV7-9, with D hard to call. V gave up 8 bases and J gave up 5 bases, with 5 bases separating them. CDR1 is SEHNR and CDR2 is FQNEAQ in the germline V gene (reference sequence). The CDR3 is 10 residues long. Here the CDR3 reads CASQEDTQYF. The CDR3 region has the DNA TGTGCCAGCCAGGAAGATACGCAGTATTTT.

The CDR3 nucleotides read TGCGCCAGCAGCCAGCCCTCTGGAAACACCATATATTTT. This encodes CASSQPSGNTIYF. This chain links TRBV4-1 with TRBJ1-3, with D uncertain. The CDR3 extends over 13 amino acids. The germline V and J ends were trimmed by 3 bases and 0 bases, with 3 bases remaining between them. Germline CDR1 MGHRA, CDR2 YSYEKL.

The chain carries TRBV5-1 and TRBJ2-7, with 8 nucleotides matching TRBD1. The CDR3 loop spans 14 amino acids. Germline loops: CDR1 SGHRS, CDR2 YFSETQ. V dropped 2 bases and J dropped 2; count of bases not matched to a gene: 3. The CDR3 loop reads CASSFSGQAYEQYF. The CDR3, as DNA: TGCGCCAGCAGCTTCTCGGGACAGGCCTACGAGCAGTACTTC.

This clonotype was counted between two and nine times. The CDR3 spells CASSSQGLANEQFF. Here the CDR3 DNA reads TGTGCCAGCAGCTCGCAGGGACTAGCGAATGAGCAGTTCTTC. The V gene is TRBV7-9, the J gene TRBJ2-1; 10 bases align to TRBD2. The CDR3 loop spans 14 amino acids. V lost 4 bases, J lost 7 bases, and 4 bases stayed unmatched. Germline CDR1 and CDR2: SEHNR and FQNEAQ (reference sequence). Based on the CDR3 plus reference TRBV7-9 and TRBJ2-1, the full variable domain is DTGVSQNPRHKITKRGQNVTFRCDPISEHNRLYWYRQTLGQGPEFLTYFQNEAQLEKSRLLSDRFSAERPKGSFSTLEIQRTEQGDSAMYLCASSSQGLANEQFFGPGTRLTVL.

The genes are TRBV7-2 and TRBJ2-5; D perhaps matches TRBD2 (5 bases). This CDR3 spans 14 amino acids. Trimming took 1 base from V and 5 from J, leaving 11 bases between them. Germline V gene lookup returns CDR1 SGHTA and CDR2 FQGNSA. The CDR3 loop reads CASSLEPWRETQYF. In nucleotides, the CDR3 is TGTGCCAGCAGCTTAGAGCCGTGGAGGGAGACCCAGTACTTC. Full variable domain (missing parts from reference TRBV7-2 and TRBJ2-5): GAGVSQSPSNKVTEKGKDVELRCDPISGHTALYWYRQSLGQGLEFLIYFQGNSAPDKSGLPSDRFSAERTGGSVSTLTIQRTQQEDSAVYLCASSLEPWRETQYFGPGTRLLVL.

This clonotype occurred once. The rearrangement links TRBV27 to TRBJ2-2, with TRBD2 identical over 9 bases. V lost 7 bases, J lost 0 bases, and 12 bases stayed unmatched. Looked up from germline, CDR1 is MNHEY and CDR2 is SMNVEV (reference sequence). CDR3 size: 18 residues. The CDR3 DNA reads TGTGCCAGCATTACCGCCGGAGCGGGAGGAACGAACACCGGGGAGCTGTTTTTT. It is translated as CASITAGAGGTNTGELFF.

This clonotype occurred many times. The V call is TRBV12-3 or TRBV12-4, the J call TRBJ2-7, with 8 bases lining up with TRBD2. Trimming at V came to 6 bases and at J to 11 bases, leaving 9 bases not matched to a gene. The CDR3 loop spans 12 amino acids. The CDR3 loop is CASRAGTREEYF. CDR3 DNA sequence: TGTGCCAGCAGAGCCGGGACTAGGGAGGAGTACTTC.

There are a few counts of this clonotype. For the CDR3, the DNA is TGTGCCAGCAGTGCGGGACTAGCGGGAGTTGAGCAGTACTTC. Amino acids: CASSAGLAGVEQYF. The rearrangement uses TRBV12-3 or TRBV12-4 and TRBJ2-7; 14 bases line up with TRBD2. The ends lost 5 bases at V and 7 bases at J; junction bases unmatched: 4. The CDR3 is 14 amino acids.

This clonotype occurred many times. The chain carries TRBV20-1 and TRBJ2-1, with 12 bases identical to TRBD1. Losses at the gene ends were 7 bases for V and 8 bases for J; bases not matched to a gene: 9. CDR3 length: 14 residues. Germline CDR1 DFQATT, CDR2 SNEGSKA (reference sequence). CDR3 sequence (DNA): TGCAGTGTTACCCCGGGACAGGGGGCAGATGAGCAGTTCTTC. Protein sequence: CSVTPGQGADEQFF.

This clonotype was detected a few times. The J gene is TRBJ2-4, the V gene TRBV7-8, with D possibly TRBD1 on 6 matching bases. Per germline, CDR1 SGHVS and CDR2 FQNEAQ. Trimming removed 8 bases at V and 9 bases at J, with 14 bases between. This CDR3 region has 12 residues. The CDR3 is CASYNRVGIQYF. CDR3 coding DNA: TGTGCCAGCTACAACAGGGTTGGCATTCAGTACTTC.

This clonotype was recorded at least ten times. The CDR3 bases are TGCAGCGTTGAAGTGAGGACAGACTACAATGAGCAGTTCTTC. Residues: CSVEVRTDYNEQFF. The chain employs TRBV29-1 and TRBJ2-1, with a tentative D call TRBD1 (6 bases). CDR1 and CDR2 from the germline V gene are SQVTM and ANQGSEA. The CDR3 has 14 amino acids. Trimming took 1 base from V and 3 from J, leaving 10 bases between them.

This clonotype showed up just a few times. The genes are TRBV6-5 and TRBJ1-1; D possibly corresponds to TRBD1 (6 bases). CDR1 MNHEY and CDR2 SVGAGI come from the germline V gene. The germline V and J ends were trimmed by 2 bases and 5 bases, with 21 bases remaining between them. This CDR3 is 17 amino acids long. Written as DNA, the CDR3 is TGTGCCAGCAGTTACCACCTCGGACAGCAGACTGAGACTGAAGCTTTCTTT. Translation: CASSYHLGQQTETEAFF.

This clonotype has at least ten counts. The rearrangement links TRBV7-2 to TRBJ2-1, with a weak D call TRBD1 (5 bases). The germline gives CDR1 SGHTA, CDR2 FQGNSA. V was cut by 4 bases and J by 8 bases, with 12 bases left in between. The CDR3 spans 13 residues. CDR3 sequence: CASSSSGYDEQFF. DNA of the CDR3: TGTGCCAGCAGCTCCTCAGGGTACGATGAGCAGTTCTTC.

The chain is built from TRBV7-2 and TRBJ2-2; D is unresolved. The CDR3 totals 12 residues. Germline CDR1 is SGHTA and CDR2 is FQGNSA. V was clipped by 5 bases and J by 4 bases, with 5 bases between them. The CDR3 DNA is TGTGCCAGCAGCGGCCCCACCGGGGAGCTGTTTTTT. Translating gives CASSGPTGELFF.

This clonotype was detected a few times. This chain uses TRBV20-1 with TRBJ1-5; D remains ambiguous. The CDR3 contains 15 residues. Germline V gene data show CDR1 as DFQATT and CDR2 as SNEGSKA (reference sequence). Deletions cut 0 bases from V and 0 bases from J, with 9 bases between. The CDR3 DNA reads as TGCAGTGCTAGAGACTCGGCCTATAGCAATCAGCCCCAGCATTTT. This translates into CSARDSAYSNQPQHF.

This clonotype was detected only a few times. V is TRBV10-3 and J is TRBJ2-1; D perhaps matches TRBD2 (6 bases). CDR3 length: 12 amino acids. The V gene's germline CDR1 is ENHRY and CDR2 SYGVKD. Trimming left V 11 bases short and J 5 bases short, with 13 bases between. The CDR3 bases are TGTGCCTCGAGAGCGGGCCACAATGAGCAGTTCTTC. It translates to CASRAGHNEQFF.

This clonotype turned up a few times. This sequence joins TRBV12-3 or TRBV12-4 and TRBJ2-1; D is unclear. CDR3 size: 14 residues. The germline V and J ends were trimmed by 5 bases and 8 bases, with 16 bases remaining between them. CDR3 loop: CASSTHPFKDEQFF. The CDR3 coding sequence is TGTGCCAGCAGTACACACCCCTTTAAGGATGAGCAGTTCTTC.

This chain connects TRBV5-4 to TRBJ1-3, with D perhaps matching TRBD1 (5 bases). The CDR3 is 15 residues long. Germline V lookup: CDR1 SGHNT, CDR2 YYREEE (reference sequence). V was trimmed by 4 bases and J by 4 bases, leaving 15 bases between them. The CDR3 spells CASSVGTPPGNTIYF. CDR3 nucleotides: TGTGCCAGCAGCGTGGGGACTCCTCCCGGAAACACCATATATTTT.

This clonotype showed up just a few times. The chain carries TRBV12-3 or TRBV12-4 and TRBJ2-2; D possibly corresponds to TRBD2 (6 bases). V was shortened by 3 bases and J by 7 bases, with 9 bases between the two germline ends. The CDR3 spans 13 residues. This CDR3 is CASSFSGVGELFF. The CDR3 coding sequence is TGTGCCAGCAGTTTTTCGGGAGTCGGGGAGCTGTTTTTT.

The chain is built from TRBV12-3 or TRBV12-4 and TRBJ1-4; D perhaps matches TRBD1 (5 bases). The CDR3 loop spans 11 amino acids. Trimming stripped 5 bases from V and 8 bases from J, with 6 bases between. CDR3 sequence: CASSQGEKLFF. The CDR3 coding sequence is TGTGCCAGCAGTCAGGGAGAAAAACTGTTTTTT.

This clonotype appeared many times. The chain couples TRBV12-3 or TRBV12-4 to TRBJ2-2; D gene ambiguous. Trimming left V 5 bases short and J 1 base short, with 5 bases between. The CDR3 consists of 13 residues. This chain's CDR3 is CASSHLNTGELFF. The CDR3 coding sequence is TGTGCCAGCAGTCACTTGAACACCGGGGAGCTGTTTTTT.